This T cell receptor beta chain was observed in a study of beta chain features in type 1 diabetes. As regards this clone: What it binds is unknown. This specimen includes other DNA sequences encoding the same CDR3.

Expressed TCRB transcripts were sequenced, since all the RNA that had been isolated was reverse transcribed. The repertoire was sequenced with immunoSEQ multiplex PCR; TCRdb's copy has only in-frame clones and lacks some. The data hold hundreds of thousands of clones, with 13% observed a single time. The CDR3 totals 13 residues. Germline lookup yields CDR1 SGDLS and CDR2 YYNGEE. Trimming shortened V by 0 bases and J by 8 bases, and 11 bases separated the two germline ends. Study observations and caveats: TCRB CDR3 length was moderately but significantly reduced in all four CD4+ subsets of Type 1 diabetes patients. More deletions and fewer insertions at VDJ junctions were seen in type 1 diabetes patients.

Source material: naive CD4+ T cells from blood. This chain joins TRBV9 and TRBJ1-2; D uncertain. The receptor comes from a man aged 18 to 30 with type 1 diabetes. For the CDR3, the DNA is TGTGCCAGCAGCGTAGACGAGGGTTTGGGCTACACCTTC. It codes for CASSVDEGLGYTF.